This T cell receptor beta chain was observed in a study of response to subunit inactivated influenza vaccine. V shed 4 bases and J shed 5 bases, with 18 bases lying between them. The CDR3 runs 15 residues. Germline loops: CDR1 LGHDT, CDR2 YNNKEL (reference sequence). TCRdb reprocessed the RT-PCR reads via MiXCR and lists one record per CDR3 protein. The table records 600,000 to 850,000 distinct CDR3 sequences, 14% of them present only once. Broader study findings: After each seasonal influenza vaccination, few new T cells are recruited, the authors suggested.

This clonotype turned up a few times. Its matching antigen is unknown. The source material was PBMCs from blood, sampled approximately 15 days before vaccination. The source of this sequence is a man over 45 who received an inactivated influenza vaccine. The chain has TRBV3-1 and TRBJ2-7; weak D call: TRBD2 (6 bases). Written as DNA, the CDR3 is TGTGCCAGCAGCCCAGGGAGTGGGAGGAGGCACGAGCAGTACTTC. Amino acids: CASSPGSGRRHEQYF.